The 6 T cell receptor beta chains below were found in one sample sequenced in a study of T cell responses to AZD1222 COVID-19 vaccine. Clones were sequenced by immunoSEQ multiplex PCR, and TCRdb holds only the in-frame ones, with some missing. The sample records about 130,000 clones, 89% being singletons. The material sequenced was peripheral blood, taken 28 days after the second AZD1222 dose. The receptor source for this set is an adult who received the AZD1222 COVID-19 vaccine.

The chain is built from TRBV21-1 and TRBJ2-1; the D call of TRBD2 is as the table states it, not checked on the DNA. TRBV21-1 is noted as a pseudogene. The CDR3 contains 15 residues. The CDR3 here is CATPVRGVVDNEQFF. CDR3 DNA sequence: TGTGCCACCCCAGTGCGGGGAGTCGTAGACAATGAGCAGTTCTTC.

CDR3: CASSLTAGEQFF. The DNA for the CDR3 is TGTGCCAGCAGTTTAACCGCCGGAGAGCAGTTCTTC. This chain joins TRBV27 and TRBJ2-1, with unresolved D. The V end lost 2 bases, the J end lost 10 bases, and 9 bases lay between the germline ends. The CDR3 is made up of 12 amino acids. Germline V gene data show CDR1 as MNHEY and CDR2 as SMNVEV (reference sequence).

The DNA for the CDR3 is TGCGCCAGCAGCCAAGAAGGGACTCCGGTTTATGGCTACACCTTC. Translation gives CASSQEGTPVYGYTF. The V gene is TRBV4-1, the J gene TRBJ1-2; tentatively, D is TRBD1 (5 bases). The CDR3 loop spans 15 amino acids. Per the germline V gene, CDR1 is MGHRA and CDR2 is YSYEKL. V gave up 0 bases and J gave up 5 bases, with 13 bases separating them.

V is TRBV5-1 and J is TRBJ2-3; D is ambiguous. The V gene lost 0 bases and the J gene lost 0 bases, with 5 bases spanning the gap. Germline V CDR1 and CDR2: SGHRS, YFSETQ. This CDR3 has 14 amino acids. DNA for the CDR3: TGCGCCAGCAGCTTGGAACAGAGCACAGATACGCAGTATTTT. Its protein product is CASSLEQSTDTQYF.

The table lists this clone with a few counts. V gene TRBV14 combines with J gene TRBJ1-1; the D is unclear. CDR1 is SGHDN, CDR2 FVKESK, per germline. This CDR3 has 13 residues. V gave up 4 bases and J gave up 1 base, with 7 bases separating them. CDR3 region: CASSPHTNTEAFF. The CDR3 DNA reads TGTGCCAGCAGCCCCCACACGAACACTGAAGCTTTCTTT.

The rearrangement links TRBV10-3 to TRBJ2-1, with a weak D call TRBD2 (5 bases). This CDR3 spans 15 amino acids. CDR1 and CDR2 from the germline V gene are ENHRY and SYGVKD. Deletions cut 5 bases from V and 5 bases from J, with 16 bases between. The CDR3 DNA reads as TGTGCCATCAGTTCCACCCGGAGGAATGACAATGAGCAGTTCTTC. Protein product: CAISSTRRNDNEQFF.